This T cell receptor (beta chain) was recorded in a study of blood T cell repertoires in COVID-19. For the study at large: Donors in the United States, Italy and Spain gave samples during acute or convalescent COVID-19.

Here immunoSEQ multiplex PCR was the method, and the copy in TCRdb shows in-frame clones only, minus some. This sample carries 200,000 to 250,000 clones, roughly 88% of them seen once, and the ten largest clones take approximately 2.1%. Recovered participants had two consecutive negative NP/OP PCR tests, healthcare professional clearance, or symptom resolution. CDR1 is SGHDN, CDR2 FVKESK, per germline. The length of the CDR3 is 18 residues. The junction had 19 bases not matched to a gene; V was cut back by 4 bases and J by 8 bases. The chain carries TRBV14 and TRBJ2-1; 8 nucleotides align to TRBD2. What was sequenced was PBMCs or T cells enriched from blood (not recorded which). The receptor was isolated from a woman in her forties or fifties who had recovered from COVID-19. As DNA, the CDR3 is TGTGCCAGCAGCCTTTTATTTCCGGGTAGACTAGCGTACCATGAGCAGTTCTTC. Protein: CASSLLFPGRLAYHEQFF.